This TCR beta chain originates from a study of shared clonotypes between healthy human individuals. About the study: Researchers assigned three CD4 naive, three CD4 memory, two CD8 naive and one CD8 memory plate to each donor. Whole-study findings and limits: A limitation of the genetic and exposure-history diversity represented arose from few donors.

This clone was counted many times. As yet, its antigen is unknown. Original methodology: ImmunoSEQ junction-only sequences lacked quality scores, so their filtering differed. Sequencing was performed with immunoSEQ multiplex PCR; in TCRdb, only in-frame clones are kept and a portion is missing. For V, J and clone size, that table is used; D and trimming come from the DNA. The table shows 850,000 to 1,200,000 clones, with approximately 72% occurring only once. The V segment lost 10 bases and the J segment 6 bases; nucleotides outside the gene matches: 2. The CDR3 is 10 residues long. The germline CDR1 and CDR2 sequences are MGHDK and SYGVNS.

This sequence was found in a man aged 18 to 30 in good health. What was sequenced was memory CD4+ T cells sorted from blood. The subset: CD45RA-negative fraction. The chain is built from TRBV25-1 and TRBJ2-7, with 8 bases that match TRBD1. The CDR3 sequence is CANDRGEQYF. The CDR3 nucleotides read TGTGCCAACGACAGGGGCGAGCAGTACTTC.